The 13 T cell receptor beta chains in this list originate from one sample, sequenced in a study of blood T cell repertoires in COVID-19. Data came from immunoSEQ multiplex PCR; TCRdb stores just in-frame clones and leaves some out. The sample shows tens of thousands of clones, roughly 88% of them seen only once. The specimen sequenced was peripheral blood. These TCRs come from a man aged 65 to 85 with acute or convalescent COVID-19.

The J gene is TRBJ1-2, the V gene TRBV5-1; D may be TRBD1 (5 bases). With 4 bases removed from V and 7 bases from J, the gap between germline ends came to 23 bases. The CDR3 contains 16 residues. Germline CDR1 and CDR2: SGHRS and YFSETQ. The CDR3 region is CASSDLAPGGGRGYTF. CDR3 DNA: TGCGCCAGCAGCGACTTGGCCCCGGGGGGGGGTCGTGGCTACACCTTC. The full variable domain, in which reference TRBV5-1 and TRBJ1-2 provide the parts outside the CDR3, is KAGVTQTPRYLIKTRGQQVTLSCSPISGHRSVSWYQQTPGQGLQFLFEYFSETQRNKGNFPGRFSGRQFSNSRSEMNVSTLELGDSALYLCASSDLAPGGGRGYTFGSGTRLTVV.

The chain is built from TRBV27 and TRBJ2-6, with no clear D. CDR3 size: 17 residues. Germline V lookup: CDR1 MNHEY, CDR2 SMNVEV (reference sequence). Trimming took 8 bases from V and 2 from J, leaving 19 bases between them. The DNA of the CDR3 is TGTGCCAGCTCTTATAAGTGGGCCCGCCCTGGGGCCAACGTCCTGACTTTC. It encodes CASSYKWARPGANVLTF.

The chain carries TRBV6-4 and TRBJ2-7; the match to TRBD1 covers 11 bases. The V segment lost 6 bases and the J segment 1 base; nucleotides outside the gene matches: 5. CDR3 length equals 15 residues. Germline CDR1 reads MRHNA; CDR2 reads SNTAGT. The CDR3 region is CASSAGTGGSYEQYF. The CDR3 DNA reads TGTGCCAGCAGCGCCGGGACAGGGGGTTCCTACGAGCAGTACTTC.

The chain recombines TRBV10-3 with TRBJ2-1; 7 bases are shared with TRBD2. Germline-derived CDR1 and CDR2 are ENHRY and SYGVKD. CDR3 length equals 15 residues. V shed 6 bases, J shed 8 bases, and the junction held 13 bases outside the gene matches. In DNA form, the CDR3 reads TGTGCCATCAGCGGGGTGGGGGAGGGCCTCGATGAGCAGTTCTTC. Translating it yields CAISGVGEGLDEQFF.

CDR3 DNA sequence: TGCGCCAGCAGCCAAGAAGTCAGGGGGCCCTACGAGCAGTACTTC. Its protein is CASSQEVRGPYEQYF. This sequence joins TRBV4-1 and TRBJ2-7, with TRBD1 identical over 8 bases. Germline V lookup: CDR1 MGHRA, CDR2 YSYEKL. This CDR3 contains 15 residues. After removal of 0 bases from V and 2 bases from J, the junction contained 3 bases not matched to a gene.

The rearrangement uses TRBV27 and TRBJ2-1; 8 bases agree with TRBD2. This CDR3 region has 15 residues. Trimming cost V 8 bases and J 9 bases; bases outside gene matches: 15. Germline CDR1 MNHEY, CDR2 SMNVEV (reference sequence). CDR3 region: CASSSTLSGRTEQFF. The CDR3 bases are TGTGCCAGCTCGTCCACCCTGAGCGGGAGAACTGAGCAGTTCTTC.

This rearrangement joins TRBV28 to TRBJ2-5; possibly TRBD1 for D (6 bases). Germline CDR1 MDHEN, CDR2 SYDVKM. The germline V and J ends were trimmed by 10 bases and 4 bases, with 13 bases remaining between them. The CDR3 is 12 residues long. CDR3 nucleotide sequence: TGTGCCACCGTAGAGACAGGAGAGACCCAGTACTTC. This sequence encodes CATVETGETQYF.

The chain uses TRBV7-8 and TRBJ1-5; maybe TRBD1 (6 bases). V lost 0 bases and J lost 7, with 10 bases in between. The CDR3 extends over 14 amino acids. The germline CDR1 and CDR2 sequences are SGHVS and FQNEAQ. In nucleotides, the CDR3 is TGTGCCAGCAGCTTAGCGGGGGCAAGGCAGCCCCAGCATTTT. Protein sequence: CASSLAGARQPQHF. Together with reference TRBV7-8 and TRBJ1-5, the CDR3 gives the full variable domain: GAGVSQSPRYKVAKRGQDVALRCDPISGHVSLFWYQQALGQGPEFLTYFQNEAQLDKSGLPSDRFFAERPEGSVSTLKIQRTQQEDSAVYLCASSLAGARQPQHFGDGTRLSIL.

As concerns this clone: The sample contains more than one DNA sequence encoding this CDR3. The chain recombines TRBV3-1 (or the pseudogene TRBV3-2) with TRBJ1-1; no clear D. Germline V lookup: CDR1 LGHDT, CDR2 YNNKEL (reference sequence). Trimming shortened V by 1 base and J by 6 bases, and 6 bases separated the two germline ends. CDR3 length equals 12 residues. The CDR3 DNA is TGTGCCAGCAGCCAAGGACAAGCTGAAGCTTTCTTT. Amino acids: CASSQGQAEAFF.

The chain is built from TRBV5-6 and TRBJ2-3; D is unclear. V was clipped by 2 bases and J by 3 bases, with 7 bases between them. Germline-derived CDR1 and CDR2 are SGHDT and YYEEEE. The length of the CDR3 is 13 residues. CDR3 loop: CASSLRLTDTQYF. The CDR3 DNA reads as TGTGCCAGCAGCTTACGGTTAACAGATACGCAGTATTTT.

This sequence joins TRBV20-1 and TRBJ2-1; 9 bases match TRBD2. Trimming removed 3 bases from V and 5 bases from J; junction bases left unmatched: 5. CDR3 length: 14 amino acids. CDR1 is DFQATT and CDR2 is SNEGSKA in the germline V gene (reference sequence). The CDR3 is CSASRAGGDNEQFF. Written as DNA, the CDR3 is TGCAGTGCTAGTCGGGCGGGAGGGGACAATGAGCAGTTCTTC.

This clone appeared once. This chain uses TRBV4-3 with TRBJ1-2; no reliable D call. The V end was cut by 0 bases, the J end by 3 bases, with 8 bases between. Germline assignment: CDR1 LGHNA and CDR2 YSLEER. The CDR3 is made up of 14 amino acids. CDR3 sequence (DNA): TGCGCCAGCAGCCAAGATGCAGTCTACTATGGCTACACCTTC. Translation gives CASSQDAVYYGYTF.

This clone occurred a few times. The gene calls are TRBV19 and TRBJ2-7, with a weak D call TRBD2 (5 bases). V was trimmed by 6 bases and J by 5 bases, leaving 14 bases between them. Per germline, CDR1 LNHDA and CDR2 SQIVND (reference sequence). This CDR3 is 13 amino acids long. Here the CDR3 DNA reads TGTGCCAGTAGATTCTCCTCCGGGGACGAGCAGTACTTC. Protein: CASRFSSGDEQYF.